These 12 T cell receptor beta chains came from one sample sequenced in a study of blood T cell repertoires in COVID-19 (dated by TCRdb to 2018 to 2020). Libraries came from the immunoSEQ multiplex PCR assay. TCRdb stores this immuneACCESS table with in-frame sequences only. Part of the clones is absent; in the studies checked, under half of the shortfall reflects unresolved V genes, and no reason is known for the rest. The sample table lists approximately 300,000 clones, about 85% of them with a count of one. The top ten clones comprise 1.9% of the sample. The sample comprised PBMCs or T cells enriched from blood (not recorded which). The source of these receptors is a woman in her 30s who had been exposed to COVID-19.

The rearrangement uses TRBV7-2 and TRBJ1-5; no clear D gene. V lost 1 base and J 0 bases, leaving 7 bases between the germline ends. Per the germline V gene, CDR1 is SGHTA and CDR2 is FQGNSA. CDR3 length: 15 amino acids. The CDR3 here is CASSLVSVSNQPQHF. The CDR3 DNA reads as TGTGCCAGCAGCTTAGTATCGGTTAGCAATCAGCCCCAGCATTTT.

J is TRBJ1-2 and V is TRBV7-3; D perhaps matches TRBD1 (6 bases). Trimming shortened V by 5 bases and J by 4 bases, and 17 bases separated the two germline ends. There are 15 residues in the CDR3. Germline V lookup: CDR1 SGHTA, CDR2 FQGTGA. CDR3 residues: CASSLTQGQGYGYTF. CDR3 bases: TGTGCCAGCAGCCTTACGCAGGGGCAAGGCTATGGCTACACCTTC. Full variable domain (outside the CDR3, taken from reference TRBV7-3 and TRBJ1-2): GAGVSQTPSNKVTEKGKYVELRCDPISGHTALYWYRQSLGQGPEFLIYFQGTGAADDSGLPNDRFFAVRPEGSVSTLKIQRTERGDSAVYLCASSLTQGQGYGYTFGSGTRLTVV.

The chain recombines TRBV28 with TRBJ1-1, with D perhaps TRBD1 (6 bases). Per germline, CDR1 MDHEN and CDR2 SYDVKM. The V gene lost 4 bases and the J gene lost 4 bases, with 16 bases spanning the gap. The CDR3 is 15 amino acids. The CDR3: CASSYLGGGVTEAFF. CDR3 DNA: TGTGCCAGCAGTTATTTAGGGGGAGGGGTCACTGAAGCTTTCTTT.

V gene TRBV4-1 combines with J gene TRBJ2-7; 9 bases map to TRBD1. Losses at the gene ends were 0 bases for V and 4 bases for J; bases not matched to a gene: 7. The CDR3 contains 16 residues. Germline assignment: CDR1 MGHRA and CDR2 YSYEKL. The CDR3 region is CASSQERQGVVYEQYF. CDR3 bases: TGCGCCAGCAGCCAAGAGAGACAGGGGGTAGTTTACGAGCAGTACTTC.

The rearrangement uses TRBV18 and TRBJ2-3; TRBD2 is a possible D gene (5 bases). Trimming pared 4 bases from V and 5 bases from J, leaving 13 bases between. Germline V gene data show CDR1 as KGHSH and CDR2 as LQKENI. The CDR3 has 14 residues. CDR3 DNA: TGTGCCAGCTCACAGGGTACGGGGAGAGATACGCAGTATTTT. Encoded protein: CASSQGTGRDTQYF.

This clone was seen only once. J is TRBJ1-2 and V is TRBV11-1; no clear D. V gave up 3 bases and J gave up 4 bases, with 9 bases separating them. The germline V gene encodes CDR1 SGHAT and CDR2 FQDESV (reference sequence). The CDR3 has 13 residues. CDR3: CASSFGGSYGYTF. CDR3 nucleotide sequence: TGTGCCAGCAGCTTTGGAGGGAGCTATGGCTACACCTTC.

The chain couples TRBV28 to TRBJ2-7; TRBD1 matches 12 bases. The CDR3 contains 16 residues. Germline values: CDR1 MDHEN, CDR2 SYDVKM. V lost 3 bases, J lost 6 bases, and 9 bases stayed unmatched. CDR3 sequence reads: CASSFQPGQGAPEQYF. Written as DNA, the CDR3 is TGTGCCAGCAGTTTTCAACCGGGACAGGGGGCCCCCGAGCAGTACTTC.

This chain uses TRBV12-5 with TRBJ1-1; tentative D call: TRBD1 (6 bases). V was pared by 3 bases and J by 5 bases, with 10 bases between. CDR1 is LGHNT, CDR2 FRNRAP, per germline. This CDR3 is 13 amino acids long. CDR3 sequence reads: CASGFQGRTEAFF. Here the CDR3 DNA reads TGTGCTAGTGGTTTTCAGGGGAGAACTGAAGCTTTCTTT.

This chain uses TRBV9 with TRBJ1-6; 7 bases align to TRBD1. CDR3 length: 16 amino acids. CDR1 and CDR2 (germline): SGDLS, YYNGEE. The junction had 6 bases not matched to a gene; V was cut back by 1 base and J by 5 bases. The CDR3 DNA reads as TGTGCCAGCAGCGTAAGTAGACAGGGAAATAATTCACCCCTCCACTTT. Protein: CASSVSRQGNNSPLHF.

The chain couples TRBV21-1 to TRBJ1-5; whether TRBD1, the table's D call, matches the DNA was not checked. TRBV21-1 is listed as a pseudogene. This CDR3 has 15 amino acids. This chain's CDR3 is CASRKGGQDDQPQHF. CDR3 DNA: TGTGCCAGCAGAAAGGGAGGACAGGACGATCAGCCCCAGCATTTT.

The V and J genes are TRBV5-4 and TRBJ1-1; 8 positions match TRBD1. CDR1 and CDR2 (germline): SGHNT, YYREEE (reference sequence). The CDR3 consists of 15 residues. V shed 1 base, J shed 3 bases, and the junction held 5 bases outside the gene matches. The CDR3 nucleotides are TGTGCCAGCAGCTTGTGGGACAGGCTTCACACTGAAGCTTTCTTT. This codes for CASSLWDRLHTEAFF.

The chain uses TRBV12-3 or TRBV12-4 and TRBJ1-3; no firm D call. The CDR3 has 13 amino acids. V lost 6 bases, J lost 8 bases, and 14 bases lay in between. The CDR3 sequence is CASRLEGGYTIYF. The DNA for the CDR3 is TGTGCCAGCAGACTAGAGGGAGGATACACCATATATTTT.